Listed below are T cell receptor beta chains from one sample, sequenced in a study of T cells after yellow fever vaccination. Each CDR3 protein is one row after TCRdb ran MiXCR on the 5' RACE reads. The sample carries tens of thousands of distinct CDR3 sequences, over 9.5% recorded once. This material consisted of PBMCs, either bulk or a sorted T-cell subset (CD4+, CD8+, memory, or dextramer-sorted; not recorded which), taken around 14 days after the first yellow fever vaccination. These receptors were collected from a young man who received the YFV17D yellow fever vaccine. The CDR3 runs from the conserved cysteine through the conserved F or W. Each record gives: D gene, J gene, clone size, V gene, CDR3 protein, CDR3 DNA. The D gene is left open where the match is weak. Rows may omit the clone size; those that give it use once, few, many or a size class.

d_call: .; j_call: TRBJ2-3; clone_size: .; v_call: TRBV5-6; cdr3_aa: CARSPGVLRDSDTQYF; cdr3_nt: TGTGCCAGGAGCCCGGGGGTGCTACGGGACTCAGATACGCAGTATTTT
d_call: .; j_call: TRBJ2-2; clone_size: .; v_call: TRBV5-6; cdr3_aa: CASSLGPLSNTGELFF; cdr3_nt: TGTGCCAGCAGCTTGGGGCCCCTCAGCAACACCGGGGAGCTGTTTTTT
d_call: .; j_call: TRBJ1-5; clone_size: many; v_call: TRBV29-1; cdr3_aa: CSVGSGGEGNQPQHF; cdr3_nt: TGCAGCGTCGGAAGTGGGGGTGAGGGTAATCAGCCCCAGCATTTT
d_call: TRBD1; j_call: TRBJ1-1; clone_size: many; v_call: TRBV11-2; cdr3_aa: CASSPFRDSLNTEAFF; cdr3_nt: TGTGCCAGCAGCCCCTTTCGGGACAGCTTGAACACTGAAGCTTTCTTT
d_call: TRBD2; j_call: TRBJ2-1; clone_size: many; v_call: TRBV5-1; cdr3_aa: CASSPGTSGYEQFF; cdr3_nt: TGCGCCAGCAGCCCAGGGACTAGCGGCTATGAGCAGTTCTTC
d_call: .; j_call: TRBJ2-1; clone_size: .; v_call: TRBV12-3/TRBV12-4; cdr3_aa: CASSFGGSRSYNEQFF; cdr3_nt: TGTGCCAGCAGTTTCGGGGGTTCAAGGTCCTACAATGAGCAGTTCTTC
d_call: TRBD1; j_call: TRBJ1-6; clone_size: many; v_call: TRBV7-2; cdr3_aa: CASSPRTGDSPLHF; cdr3_nt: TGTGCCAGCAGCCCTCGGACAGGGGATTCACCCCTCCACTTT
d_call: TRBD2; j_call: TRBJ2-3; clone_size: many; v_call: TRBV5-1; cdr3_aa: CASSRLAGFTDTQYF; cdr3_nt: TGCGCCAGCTCTAGACTAGCGGGGTTCACAGATACGCAGTATTTT
d_call: TRBD2; j_call: TRBJ2-7; clone_size: many; v_call: TRBV10-2; cdr3_aa: CASRTSGAYEQYF; cdr3_nt: TGCGCCAGCAGAACTAGCGGGGCCTACGAGCAGTACTTC
d_call: .; j_call: TRBJ1-2; clone_size: many; v_call: TRBV14; cdr3_aa: CASSLNLQGDGYTF; cdr3_nt: TGTGCCAGCAGCCTTAACTTACAGGGAGACGGCTACACCTTC
d_call: TRBD1; j_call: TRBJ1-2; clone_size: many; v_call: TRBV18; cdr3_aa: CASSPFSDRDGYTF; cdr3_nt: TGTGCCAGCTCACCGTTTTCGGACAGGGATGGCTACACCTTC
d_call: .; j_call: TRBJ1-6; clone_size: many; v_call: TRBV28; cdr3_aa: CASSLGQILTNYNSPLHF; cdr3_nt: TGTGCCAGCAGTTTAGGCCAGATCCTTACTAATTATAATTCACCCCTCCACTTT
d_call: .; j_call: TRBJ1-2; clone_size: many; v_call: TRBV20-1; cdr3_aa: CSAILHTVDGYTF; cdr3_nt: TGCAGTGCCATTCTTCACACAGTCGATGGCTACACCTTC
d_call: .; j_call: TRBJ1-5; clone_size: many; v_call: TRBV27; cdr3_aa: CASSLLGRQPQHF; cdr3_nt: TGTGCCAGCAGTTTATTAGGGAGGCAGCCCCAGCATTTT
d_call: .; j_call: TRBJ2-5; clone_size: many; v_call: TRBV18; cdr3_aa: CASSPPRGGYQETQYF; cdr3_nt: TGTGCCAGCTCACCACCTCGCGGGGGCTACCAAGAGACCCAGTACTTC
d_call: .; j_call: TRBJ2-3; clone_size: many; v_call: TRBV18; cdr3_aa: CASMAGGTDTQYF; cdr3_nt: TGTGCCAGCATGGCAGGTGGCACAGATACGCAGTATTTT
d_call: .; j_call: TRBJ2-5; clone_size: many; v_call: TRBV7-8; cdr3_aa: CASNPGDQETQYF; cdr3_nt: TGTGCCAGCAACCCCGGGGACCAAGAGACCCAGTACTTC
d_call: TRBD2; j_call: TRBJ2-1; clone_size: many; v_call: TRBV29-1; cdr3_aa: CSVAGLAGGFSYNEQFF; cdr3_nt: TGCAGCGTTGCAGGACTAGCGGGGGGATTCTCCTACAATGAGCAGTTCTTC
d_call: .; j_call: TRBJ2-2; clone_size: many; v_call: TRBV5-1; cdr3_aa: CASSSGTTTGELFF; cdr3_nt: TGCGCCAGCAGCTCAGGGACGACCACCGGGGAGCTGTTTTTT
d_call: .; j_call: TRBJ1-6; clone_size: many; v_call: TRBV7-2; cdr3_aa: CASTLGAGLNSPLHF; cdr3_nt: TGTGCCAGCACCCTAGGAGCGGGTTTAAATTCACCCCTCCACTTT
d_call: .; j_call: TRBJ1-6; clone_size: many; v_call: TRBV12-3/TRBV12-4; cdr3_aa: CASSLGIRGRDDSPLHF; cdr3_nt: TGTGCCAGCAGTTTGGGAATAAGGGGCCGTGATGATTCACCCCTCCACTTT
d_call: .; j_call: TRBJ2-3; clone_size: many; v_call: TRBV10-3; cdr3_aa: CAILGGPTDTQYF; cdr3_nt: TGTGCCATCCTGGGGGGCCCCACAGATACGCAGTATTTT
d_call: TRBD2; j_call: TRBJ2-5; clone_size: .; v_call: TRBV3-1; cdr3_aa: CASCQGATSGGEETQYF; cdr3_nt: TGTGCCTCCTGCCAAGGTGCGACTAGCGGGGGAGAAGAGACCCAGTACTTC
d_call: .; j_call: TRBJ1-5; clone_size: many; v_call: TRBV7-6; cdr3_aa: CASSLSGTSNQPQHF; cdr3_nt: TGTGCCAGCAGCCTATCCGGGACATCAAATCAGCCCCAGCATTTT
d_call: .; j_call: TRBJ2-5; clone_size: many; v_call: TRBV7-9; cdr3_aa: CASSLNLETQYF; cdr3_nt: TGTGCCAGCAGCTTAAATCTAGAGACCCAGTACTTC
d_call: TRBD1; j_call: TRBJ2-1; clone_size: many; v_call: TRBV24-1; cdr3_aa: CATSDLPGTGVGEQFF; cdr3_nt: TGTGCCACCAGTGATTTACCCGGGACAGGGGTCGGTGAGCAGTTCTTC
d_call: .; j_call: TRBJ2-3; clone_size: many; v_call: TRBV5-1; cdr3_aa: CASSPGTASDTQYF; cdr3_nt: TGCGCCAGCAGCCCCGGGACCGCGTCGGATACGCAGTATTTT
d_call: .; j_call: TRBJ2-2; clone_size: many; v_call: TRBV10-3; cdr3_aa: CAISDANTGELFF; cdr3_nt: TGTGCCATCAGTGACGCGAACACCGGGGAGCTGTTTTTT
d_call: TRBD1; j_call: TRBJ2-5; clone_size: many; v_call: TRBV15; cdr3_aa: CAISWGQGWPETQYF; cdr3_nt: TGTGCCATCTCCTGGGGACAGGGATGGCCAGAGACCCAGTACTTC
d_call: .; j_call: TRBJ1-5; clone_size: many; v_call: TRBV7-2; cdr3_aa: CASSFGVDRTYSNQPQHF; cdr3_nt: TGTGCCAGCAGCTTCGGGGTGGACAGAACTTATAGCAATCAGCCCCAGCATTTT
d_call: TRBD1; j_call: TRBJ2-7; clone_size: many; v_call: TRBV18; cdr3_aa: CASSPMGTGAFEQYF; cdr3_nt: TGTGCCAGCTCACCAATGGGGACAGGGGCTTTCGAGCAGTACTTC
d_call: .; j_call: TRBJ1-6; clone_size: many; v_call: TRBV4-2; cdr3_aa: CASSQDPGPEEPLHF; cdr3_nt: TGTGCCAGCAGCCAAGATCCCGGTCCGGAGGAGCCCCTCCACTTT
d_call: .; j_call: TRBJ1-1; clone_size: few; v_call: TRBV7-9; cdr3_aa: CASSRGDRNTEAFF; cdr3_nt: TGTGCCAGCAGCCGAGGCGACAGGAACACTGAAGCTTTCTTT
d_call: .; j_call: TRBJ1-4; clone_size: many; v_call: TRBV27; cdr3_aa: CASSLVRVGNEKLFF; cdr3_nt: TGTGCCAGCAGTTTAGTAAGGGTCGGAAATGAAAAACTGTTTTTT
d_call: .; j_call: TRBJ2-3; clone_size: many; v_call: TRBV10-1; cdr3_aa: CASSSGTTGVQTQYF; cdr3_nt: TGCGCCAGCAGCTCGGGGACAACGGGGGTTCAGACGCAGTATTTT
d_call: TRBD2; j_call: TRBJ2-3; clone_size: many; v_call: TRBV5-1; cdr3_aa: CASSEMPSGGGADTQYF; cdr3_nt: TGCGCCAGCAGCGAGATGCCTAGCGGGGGAGGGGCGGATACGCAGTATTTT
d_call: .; j_call: TRBJ2-1; clone_size: many; v_call: TRBV3-1; cdr3_aa: CASSTNRVHEQFF; cdr3_nt: TGTGCCAGCAGCACGAACAGGGTCCATGAGCAGTTCTTC
d_call: TRBD1; j_call: TRBJ2-1; clone_size: many; v_call: TRBV12-3/TRBV12-4; cdr3_aa: CASSLRTGDVGEQFF; cdr3_nt: TGTGCCAGCAGTTTAAGGACAGGGGATGTAGGGGAGCAGTTCTTC
d_call: .; j_call: TRBJ2-4; clone_size: many; v_call: TRBV10-2; cdr3_aa: CASFGTPGNIQYF; cdr3_nt: TGCGCCAGCTTCGGTACCCCAGGAAACATTCAGTACTTC
d_call: TRBD1; j_call: TRBJ1-2; clone_size: many; v_call: TRBV9; cdr3_aa: CASSARDREVHGYTF; cdr3_nt: TGTGCCAGCAGCGCCCGGGACAGGGAGGTTCATGGCTACACCTTC